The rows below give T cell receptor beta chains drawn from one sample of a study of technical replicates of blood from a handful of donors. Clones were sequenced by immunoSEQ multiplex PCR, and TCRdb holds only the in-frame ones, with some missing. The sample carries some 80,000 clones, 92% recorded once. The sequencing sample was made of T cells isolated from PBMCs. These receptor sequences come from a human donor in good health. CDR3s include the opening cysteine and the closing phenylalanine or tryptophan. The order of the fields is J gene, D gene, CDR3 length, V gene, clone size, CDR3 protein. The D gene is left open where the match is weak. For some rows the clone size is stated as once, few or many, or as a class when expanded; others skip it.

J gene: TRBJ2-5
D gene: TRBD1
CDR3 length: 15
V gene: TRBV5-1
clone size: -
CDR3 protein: CASSAPGQGQETQYF

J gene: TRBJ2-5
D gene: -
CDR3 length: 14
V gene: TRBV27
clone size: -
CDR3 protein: CASSFSNNQETQYF

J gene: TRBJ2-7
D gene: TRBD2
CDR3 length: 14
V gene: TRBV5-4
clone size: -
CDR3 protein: CASSPGLAGGQRYF

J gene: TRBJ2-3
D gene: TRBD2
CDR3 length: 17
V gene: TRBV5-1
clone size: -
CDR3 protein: CASSLSLAGVSTDTQYF

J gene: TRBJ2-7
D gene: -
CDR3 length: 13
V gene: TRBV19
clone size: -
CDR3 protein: CASSTYSTYEQYF

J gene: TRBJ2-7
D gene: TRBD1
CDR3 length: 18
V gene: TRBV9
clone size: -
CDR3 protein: CASSGRSLRGLNFYEQYF

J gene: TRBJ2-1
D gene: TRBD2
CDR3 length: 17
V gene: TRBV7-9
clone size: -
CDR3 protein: CASSLGGVSGSRGEQFF

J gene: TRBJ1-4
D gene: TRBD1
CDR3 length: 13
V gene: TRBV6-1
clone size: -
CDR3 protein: CASRQGLNEKLFF

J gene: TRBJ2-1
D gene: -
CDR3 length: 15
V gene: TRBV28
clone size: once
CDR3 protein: CASSLWAGSSNEQFF

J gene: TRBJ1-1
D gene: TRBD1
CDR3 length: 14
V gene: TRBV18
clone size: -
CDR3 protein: CASSTGIMNTEAFF

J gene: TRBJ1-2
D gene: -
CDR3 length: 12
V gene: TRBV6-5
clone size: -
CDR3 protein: CACRQLPYGYTF

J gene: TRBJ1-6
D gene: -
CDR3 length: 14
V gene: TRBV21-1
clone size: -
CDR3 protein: CASSKGYRSSPLHF

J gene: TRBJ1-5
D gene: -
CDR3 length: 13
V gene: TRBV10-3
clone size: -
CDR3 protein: CAISDIGSQPQHF

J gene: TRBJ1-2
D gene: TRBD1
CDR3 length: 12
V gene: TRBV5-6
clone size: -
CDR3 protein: CASSQDRDVITF

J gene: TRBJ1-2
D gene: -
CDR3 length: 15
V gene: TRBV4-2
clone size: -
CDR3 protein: CASSQDWQAGYGYTF